Each of the 30 T cell receptor beta chains below was sequenced from the same sample in a study of T-cell reconstitution after alpha-beta-depleted transplantation in children. Preparing the TCRbeta library involved the use of unique molecular identifiers. One entry per CDR3 protein results from TCRdb running MiXCR on the PCR reads. The sample has approximately 290,000 distinct CDR3 sequences; 9.5% to 13% are singletons. Sequencing was performed on peripheral blood, taken 180 days after TCRalphabeta/CD19-depleted stem cell transplant. These receptors were taken from a male patient under 10 years old who had a stem cell transplant for chronic granulomatous disease, so the T cells may come from the graft donor.

The sample holds many counts of this clonotype. The genes are TRBV24-1 and TRBJ2-5, with TRBD1 identical over 7 bases. Germline V lookup: CDR1 KGHDR, CDR2 SFDVKD. The CDR3 is 15 amino acids. J gave up 1 base and V 5 bases, and 6 bases lay outside the gene matches. In DNA form, the CDR3 reads TGTGCCACCAGTGCCGCCGGGACAGCCCAAGAGACCCAGTACTTC. Its translation: CATSAAGTAQETQYF.

In this sample, this clonotype turned up many times. J is TRBJ2-1 and V is TRBV9; TRBD2 is a possible D gene (6 bases). The V gene lost 0 bases and the J gene lost 0 bases, with 28 bases spanning the gap. CDR1 SGDLS and CDR2 YYNGEE come from the germline V gene. This CDR3 comprises 22 residues. CDR3 DNA: TGTGCCAGCAGCGTAGACCCTGGGGGACTTAGGGGAGGTATAAGCTCCTACAATGAGCAGTTCTTC. Amino acids: CASSVDPGGLRGGISSYNEQFF.

Many counts were recorded for this clonotype. The CDR3, as DNA: TGTGCCAGCAGGTGGCGGGAGCAGTACTTC. It translates to CASRWREQYF. This sequence joins TRBV6-1 and TRBJ2-7; D remains ambiguous. There are 10 residues in the CDR3. The germline V gene encodes CDR1 MNHNS and CDR2 SASEGT. Trimming stripped 6 bases from V and 7 bases from J, with 7 bases between.

There are many counts of this clonotype. This rearrangement joins TRBV5-1 to TRBJ2-2; 9 nucleotides line up with TRBD1. This CDR3 comprises 17 residues. Germline values: CDR1 SGHRS, CDR2 YFSETQ. The V segment lost 0 bases and the J segment 1 base; nucleotides outside the gene matches: 4. The CDR3 DNA reads TGCGCCAGCAGCTTGGATCCGGGACAGGGGAACACCGGGGAGCTGTTTTTT. Protein: CASSLDPGQGNTGELFF.

This clonotype was counted at least ten times. The chain uses TRBV24-1 and TRBJ2-5, with 9 bases that match TRBD1. The CDR3 extends over 15 amino acids. V trimming: 5 bases; J trimming: 5 bases; junction bases outside the gene matches: 8. Germline V gene lookup returns CDR1 KGHDR and CDR2 SFDVKD. CDR3 DNA: TGTGCCACCAGTGGGGGACAGGGCTGGGCGGAGACCCAGTACTTC. It encodes CATSGGQGWAETQYF.

This clonotype was recorded at least ten times. V gene TRBV5-1 combines with J gene TRBJ1-1; D ambiguous. From germline, CDR1 is SGHRS and CDR2 YFSETQ. Trimming shortened V by 4 bases and J by 1 base, and 11 bases separated the two germline ends. The CDR3 covers 14 residues. This CDR3 reads CASSLDGPNTEAFF. The DNA for the CDR3 is TGCGCCAGCAGCCTGGATGGGCCGAACACTGAAGCTTTCTTT.

This clonotype was seen at least ten times. The chain joins TRBV4-2 to TRBJ2-5; 9 positions agree with TRBD2. The V gene end was trimmed by 4 bases and the J gene end by 1 base; junction bases not matched to a gene: 10. The CDR3 runs to 17 residues. Looked up from germline, CDR1 is LGHNA and CDR2 is YNFKEQ. The CDR3 reads CASSPWAPSGAQETQYF. In DNA, the CDR3 is TGTGCCAGCAGCCCCTGGGCGCCTAGCGGGGCCCAAGAGACCCAGTACTTC.

This clonotype was observed many times. The chain carries TRBV18 and TRBJ2-1; 10 nucleotides align to TRBD2. Germline V gene data show CDR1 as KGHSH and CDR2 as LQKENI. The CDR3 has 16 residues. V shed 3 bases and J 3 bases; nucleotides not matched to a gene: 5. CDR3 DNA sequence: TGTGCCAGCTCACCTACGCTAGCGGGAGTCTACAATGAGCAGTTCTTC. Encoded protein: CASSPTLAGVYNEQFF.

This clonotype was seen at least ten times. This chain uses TRBV7-2 with TRBJ1-4; 7 bases map to TRBD1. Trimming cost V 5 bases and J 5 bases; bases outside gene matches: 14. The CDR3 runs 17 residues. CDR1 and CDR2 from the germline V gene are SGHTA and FQGNSA. Written as DNA, the CDR3 is TGTGCCAGCAGCGCTAGAGGTCTACAGGGGATCAATGAAAAACTGTTTTTT. This sequence encodes CASSARGLQGINEKLFF.

At least ten counts were recorded for this clonotype. V is TRBV19 and J is TRBJ2-5, with 7 positions matching TRBD2. This CDR3 has 14 amino acids. Trimming cost V 7 bases and J 5 bases; bases outside gene matches: 10. Germline assignment: CDR1 LNHDA and CDR2 SQIVND (reference sequence). CDR3 region: CASTTAGEAETQYF. The CDR3 region has the DNA TGTGCCAGTACGACGGCGGGAGAGGCGGAGACCCAGTACTTC.

Many counts were recorded for this clonotype. CDR3 in DNA: TGTGCCAGCAGCTCATCGGGCCTATTTGATACGCAGTATTTT. It codes for CASSSSGLFDTQYF. This rearrangement joins TRBV7-9 to TRBJ2-3, with D unresolved. Germline V gives CDR1 SEHNR, CDR2 FQNEAQ (reference sequence). The CDR3 length is 14 residues. The V and J ends lost 4 bases and 6 bases respectively, with 14 bases between them.

This clonotype was seen many times. J is TRBJ1-2 and V is TRBV4-2, with 7 bases identical to TRBD1. Germline values: CDR1 LGHNA, CDR2 YNFKEQ. The V and J ends lost 4 bases and 0 bases, in that order; junction bases with no gene match: 17. This CDR3 has 19 residues. The CDR3 DNA sequence: TGTGCCAGCAGCCCCATGGGACAGTCGGGAAATCGAGCTAACTATGGCTACACCTTC. Its translation is CASSPMGQSGNRANYGYTF.

This clonotype has a count of ten or more. The chain uses TRBV19 and TRBJ1-1; a possible D gene is TRBD1 (6 bases). The CDR3 runs to 14 residues. Germline V gives CDR1 LNHDA, CDR2 SQIVND (reference sequence). V lost 7 bases and J 7 bases, leaving 19 bases between the germline ends. CDR3 coding DNA: TGTGCCAGTACCCAAACAGGGAGGAGGATTGAAGCTTTCTTT. Its translation is CASTQTGRRIEAFF. Full variable domain (remainder filled in from reference TRBV19 and TRBJ1-1): DGGITQSPKYLFRKEGQNVTLSCEQNLNHDAMYWYRQDPGQGLRLIYYSQIVNDFQKGDIAEGYSVSREKKESFPLTVTSAQKNPTAFYLCASTQTGRRIEAFFGQGTRLTVV.

This clonotype was seen at least ten times. The CDR3 DNA reads TGTGCCAGTGGGGGGCCCAGCCATACGCAGTATTTT. It specifies CASGGPSHTQYF. This sequence joins TRBV28 and TRBJ2-3; D may match TRBD1 or TRBD2 (6 bases each). The CDR3 runs 12 residues. The germline gives CDR1 MDHEN, CDR2 SYDVKM. Trimming took off 9 bases at V and 7 bases at J, with 14 bases between the two ends.

This clonotype has ten or more counts. The V and J genes are TRBV6-1 and TRBJ1-1, with 7 bases that match TRBD1. Germline V gene lookup returns CDR1 MNHNS and CDR2 SASEGT. V shed 4 bases and J 5 bases; nucleotides not matched to a gene: 10. The CDR3 totals 15 residues. The CDR3 here is CASSAGQVRGTEAFF. Written as DNA, the CDR3 is TGTGCCAGCAGTGCCGGACAGGTCCGGGGGACTGAAGCTTTCTTT.

This clonotype was counted only a few times. V usage is TRBV20-1 and J usage is TRBJ2-3, with a tentative D call TRBD2 (5 bases). V was shortened by 7 bases and J by 3 bases, with 14 bases between the two germline ends. This CDR3 has 13 amino acids. Germline values: CDR1 DFQATT, CDR2 SNEGSKA (reference sequence). DNA for the CDR3: TGCAGTGGGAACCGGGGATTTACAGATACGCAGTATTTT. Translated, it gives CSGNRGFTDTQYF.

This clonotype has just a few counts. The V gene is TRBV19, the J gene TRBJ2-1; TRBD2 matches 9 bases. V lost 4 bases and J lost 3; bases outside the gene matches: 7. This CDR3 has 16 amino acids. Per germline, CDR1 LNHDA and CDR2 SQIVND (reference sequence). The CDR3 sequence: CASSRGSGGFYNEQFF. The DNA of the CDR3 is TGTGCCAGTAGTAGAGGTAGCGGGGGCTTCTACAATGAGCAGTTCTTC.

A note on this clonotype: A much bigger clone sits one base away, suggesting this may be a read error. This chain connects TRBV2 to TRBJ2-3; a possible D gene is TRBD2 (5 bases). V shed 8 bases and J shed 0 bases, with 12 bases lying between them. CDR1 SNHLY and CDR2 FYNNEI come from the germline V gene. The CDR3 runs to 14 residues. CDR3 in amino acids: CASCWTGSTDTQYF. The CDR3 nucleotides read TGTGCCAGCTGCTGGACTGGAAGCACAGATACGCAGTATTTT.

The table lists this clonotype with a few counts. V usage is TRBV14 and J usage is TRBJ2-1; 8 bases agree with TRBD2. The CDR3 extends over 16 amino acids. CDR1 SGHDN and CDR2 FVKESK come from the germline V gene. V was pared by 0 bases and J by 10 bases, with 11 bases of the junction left unmatched. The CDR3 region has the DNA TGTGCCAGCAGCCAAGAGTCGCTCCGGGGGGGCGGCGAGCAGTTCTTC. It codes for CASSQESLRGGGEQFF.

This clonotype was seen only a few times. This rearrangement joins TRBV5-1 to TRBJ2-3, with D possibly TRBD1 on 5 matching bases. CDR1 and CDR2 from the germline V gene are SGHRS and YFSETQ. The CDR3 extends over 18 amino acids. The V end lost 1 base, the J end lost 0 bases, and 18 bases lay between the germline ends. The CDR3 reads CASSLIENRPISTDTQYF. CDR3 in DNA: TGCGCCAGCAGCTTGATAGAGAACAGGCCCATAAGCACAGATACGCAGTATTTT.

This clonotype was seen at least ten times. The chain uses TRBV18 and TRBJ2-1, with 10 positions matching TRBD2. The J segment lost 5 bases and the V segment lost 2 bases, leaving 9 bases of the junction unmatched. Germline values: CDR1 KGHSH, CDR2 LQKENI. The CDR3 totals 17 residues. The CDR3 DNA reads TGTGCCAGCTCACCAAATAGTCTAGCGGGAGCCAACAATGAGCAGTTCTTC. It yields the protein CASSPNSLAGANNEQFF.

This clonotype was detected many times. This chain joins TRBV5-6 and TRBJ1-5; 7 nucleotides match TRBD1. This CDR3 has 15 amino acids. CDR1 and CDR2 (germline): SGHDT, YYEEEE. V was clipped by 4 bases and J by 4 bases; unmatched bases: 8. The CDR3 bases are TGTGCCAGCAGCGAGGGGGGACAGCCTAATCAGCCCCAGCATTTT. Residues: CASSEGGQPNQPQHF.

This clonotype appeared many times. This chain connects TRBV5-6 to TRBJ1-2; 7 bases match TRBD1. There are 14 residues in the CDR3. The ends lost 0 bases at V and 4 bases at J; junction bases unmatched: 3. CDR1 SGHDT and CDR2 YYEEEE come from the germline V gene. In DNA, the CDR3 is TGTGCCAGCAGCTTGGGGAAGGGGGCCTATGGCTACACCTTC. It encodes CASSLGKGAYGYTF. The complete variable domain, with remaining parts taken from reference TRBV5-6 and TRBJ1-2, reads DAGVTQSPTHLIKTRGQQVTLRCSPKSGHDTVSWYQQALGQGPQFIFQYYEEEERQRGNFPDRFSGHQFPNYSSELNVNALLLGDSALYLCASSLGKGAYGYTFGSGTRLTVV.

In this sample, this clonotype turned up many times. V usage is TRBV29-1 and J usage is TRBJ2-1; TRBD1 agrees at 9 bases. V was pared by 4 bases and J by 6 bases, with 10 bases of the junction left unmatched. From germline, CDR1 is SQVTM and CDR2 ANQGSEA. The CDR3 is 15 amino acids. The CDR3 loop is CSVVPGQGWVNEQFF. For the CDR3, the DNA is TGCAGCGTTGTACCTGGACAGGGGTGGGTCAATGAGCAGTTCTTC.

This clonotype came up many times. The chain employs TRBV7-2 and TRBJ1-5; no clear D gene. V gave up 2 bases and J gave up 4 bases, with 6 bases separating them. Germline-derived CDR1 and CDR2 are SGHTA and FQGNSA. The CDR3 runs 13 residues. The CDR3 DNA follows: TGTGCCAGCAGCTTACAACAAAATCAGCCCCAGCATTTT. Protein: CASSLQQNQPQHF.

The sample holds many counts of this clonotype. This chain connects TRBV12-3 or TRBV12-4 to TRBJ1-1; D gene ambiguous. The V and J ends lost 1 base and 1 base respectively, with 16 bases between them. This CDR3 has 17 residues. This chain's CDR3 is CASSLDRRVAGNTEAFF. As DNA, the CDR3 is TGTGCCAGCAGTTTAGACCGGAGAGTGGCAGGGAACACTGAAGCTTTCTTT.

This clonotype has a count of ten or more. V usage is TRBV3-1 and J usage is TRBJ2-3; TRBD2 matches 13 bases. Per the germline V gene, CDR1 is LGHDT and CDR2 is YNNKEL (reference sequence). This CDR3 region has 15 residues. Germline trimming cut 3 bases from V and 8 bases from J; bases unmatched to any gene: 5. The CDR3 loop is CASSQGTSGALTQYF. As DNA, the CDR3 is TGTGCCAGCAGCCAGGGGACTAGCGGGGCACTTACGCAGTATTTT.

This clonotype was counted a few times. The J gene is TRBJ2-7, the V gene TRBV6-6, with a tentative D call TRBD1 (6 bases). The V and J ends lost 5 bases and 4 bases respectively, with 12 bases between them. Germline V CDR1 and CDR2: MNHNY, SVGAGI (reference sequence). CDR3 size: 13 residues. The CDR3 protein is CASSQPQGYEQYF. Written as DNA, the CDR3 is TGTGCCAGCAGTCAACCCCAGGGGTACGAGCAGTACTTC.

This clonotype was seen many times. The chain employs TRBV7-8 and TRBJ2-7; the match to TRBD2 covers 9 bases. The CDR3 has 16 residues. The germline V gene has CDR1 SGHVS and CDR2 FQNEAQ. With 5 bases clipped from V and 1 base from J, the junction kept 9 bases outside the gene matches. CDR3 residues: CASSPRRTSVSYEQYF. In nucleotides, the CDR3 is TGTGCCAGCAGCCCTAGGAGGACTAGCGTGTCCTACGAGCAGTACTTC.

In the case of this clonotype: Possible read error: a much larger clone is one base away. The chain links TRBV11-2 to TRBJ2-1; no reliable D call. CDR3 size: 17 residues. From germline, CDR1 is SGHAT and CDR2 FQNNGV. CDR3 sequence: CASSLVAGSSSYNEQLF. CDR3 bases: TGTGCCAGCAGCTTAGTGGCCGGGTCGAGCTCCTACAATGAGCAGCTCTTC.